A single sample gave rise to the 23 T cell receptor beta chains below, sequenced in a study of CD8+ T cells in alopecia areata. Extracted RNA was reverse transcribed into cDNA, the sequencing template. Only in-frame clones appear in the TCRdb table, and some are missing; sequencing was by immunoSEQ multiplex PCR. The sample contains over 85,000 clones, roughly 42% of which appear only once. Input material: CD4+ T cells sorted from blood. These receptors originate from a human donor with alopecia areata.

A few counts support this clone. The V and J genes are TRBV5-1 and TRBJ2-2; 8 nucleotides align to TRBD1. Germline V gene sequence: CDR1 SGHRS, CDR2 YFSETQ. The length of the CDR3 is 14 residues. V trimming: 5 bases; J trimming: 5 bases; junction bases outside the gene matches: 5. In DNA, the CDR3 is TGCGCCAGCAGTCAACAGGGGGGTACCGGGGAGCTGTTTTTT. Translation: CASSQQGGTGELFF.

The V call is TRBV29-1, the J call TRBJ2-3; 7 nucleotides line up with TRBD1. Germline CDR1 reads SQVTM; CDR2 reads ANQGSEA. The ends lost 6 bases at V and 6 bases at J; junction bases unmatched: 9. The CDR3 is made up of 13 amino acids. For the CDR3, the DNA is TGCAGCGTAACCCGGGACAGATGGGATACGCAGTATTTT. This sequence encodes CSVTRDRWDTQYF.

The chain joins TRBV29-1 to TRBJ2-3; D may be TRBD1 (5 bases). Germline CDR1 and CDR2: SQVTM and ANQGSEA. CDR3 length equals 17 residues. Trimming removed 4 bases at V and 4 bases at J, with 24 bases between. CDR3 region: CSVGGKAEGAIADTQYF. As DNA, the CDR3 is TGCAGCGTTGGGGGAAAGGCTGAAGGGGCAATCGCAGATACGCAGTATTTT.

The chain combines TRBV29-1 with TRBJ1-1, with TRBD1 as a possible D gene (5 bases). There are 13 residues in the CDR3. CDR1 SQVTM and CDR2 ANQGSEA come from the germline V gene. Trimming removed 6 bases from V and 0 bases from J, with 11 bases in between. The CDR3 is CSVSTAMNTEAFF. The CDR3 coding sequence is TGCAGCGTATCGACAGCCATGAACACTGAAGCTTTCTTT.

This sequence joins TRBV10-3 and TRBJ2-5, with D possibly being TRBD1 (5 bases). V lost 8 bases and J lost 4, with 11 bases in between. Germline V gene sequence: CDR1 ENHRY, CDR2 SYGVKD. The CDR3 spans 12 residues. As DNA, the CDR3 is TGTGCCATCCAAGGACAACGAGAGACCCAGTACTTC. This codes for CAIQGQRETQYF.

This clone was recorded a few times. This CDR3 is also generated by other DNA sequences in the sample. This chain uses TRBV30 with TRBJ2-1; D may be TRBD2 (6 bases). The CDR3 runs 15 residues. Per germline, CDR1 GTSNPN and CDR2 SVGIG (reference sequence). V lost 0 bases and J lost 2, with 11 bases in between. CDR3 region: CAWSVGTSTYNEQFF. The CDR3, as DNA: TGTGCCTGGAGTGTAGGGACTTCGACCTACAATGAGCAGTTCTTC.

The rearrangement uses TRBV25-1 and TRBJ2-1, with TRBD2 identical over 8 bases. The V gene's germline CDR1 is MGHDK and CDR2 SYGVNS. This CDR3 is 16 amino acids long. Trimming at V came to 1 base and at J to 8 bases, leaving 10 bases not matched to a gene. The CDR3 nucleotides are TGTGCCAGCAGTGAATCCTCTGGGACGGGAGGGCATGAGCAGTTCTTC. This translates into CASSESSGTGGHEQFF.

The chain carries TRBV6-5 and TRBJ2-7; 7 positions agree with TRBD1. This CDR3 has 15 residues. Trimming at V came to 4 bases and at J to 2 bases, leaving 8 bases not matched to a gene. The germline V gene encodes CDR1 MNHEY and CDR2 SVGAGI. CDR3 bases: TGTGCCAGCAGTTCCCTTTACGACAGGGCCTACGAGCAGTACTTC. As protein: CASSSLYDRAYEQYF.

The chain carries TRBV2 and TRBJ2-5; D may correspond to TRBD1 or TRBD2 (7 bases each). Trimming cost V 4 bases and J 7 bases, with 19 bases left between them. The CDR3 is 15 residues long. CDR1 is SNHLY and CDR2 is FYNNEI in the germline V gene. CDR3 residues: CASSATRGGIWTQYF. The CDR3 DNA is TGTGCCAGCAGTGCCACCAGGGGGGGGATTTGGACCCAGTACTTC.

Here the CDR3 DNA reads TGTGCCAGCAGGGCGGGGACTAGCACAGATACGCAGTATTTT. Its translation: CASRAGTSTDTQYF. The chain uses TRBV28 and TRBJ2-3; TRBD2 is a possible D gene (6 bases). Germline V gene sequence: CDR1 MDHEN, CDR2 SYDVKM. The ends were cut back, 6 bases at V and 0 bases at J, with 10 bases in the middle. The CDR3 sequence is 14 residues long. Full variable domain (rest looked up from reference TRBV28 and TRBJ2-3): DVKVTQSSRYLVKRTGEKVFLECVQDMDHENMFWYRQDPGLGLRLIYFSYDVKMKEKGDIPEGYSVSREKKERFSLILESASTNQTSMYLCASRAGTSTDTQYFGPGTRLTVL.

This clone has a count of ten or more. J is TRBJ2-3 and V is TRBV9; no clear D. Germline CDR1 reads SGDLS; CDR2 reads YYNGEE. V was pared by 4 bases and J by 0 bases, with 15 bases between. The CDR3 contains 16 residues. The CDR3 region is CASSPLVAASTDTQYF. Written as DNA, the CDR3 is TGTGCCAGCAGCCCCTTGGTGGCCGCTAGCACAGATACGCAGTATTTT.

V gene TRBV29-1 combines with J gene TRBJ2-1; TRBD2 aligns across 11 bases. Germline values: CDR1 SQVTM, CDR2 ANQGSEA. CDR3 length: 13 amino acids. DNA for the CDR3: TGCACCGTAGGGACTAGCGGAAACAATGAGCAGTTCTTC. As protein: CTVGTSGNNEQFF.

V and J are TRBV25-1 and TRBJ1-6, with 8 bases aligning to TRBD1. Per the germline V gene, CDR1 is MGHDK and CDR2 is SYGVNS. V was clipped by 0 bases and J by 9 bases; unmatched bases: 7. The CDR3 consists of 16 residues. CDR3 sequence reads: CASSEYQGANGSPLHF. The CDR3 DNA reads TGTGCCAGCAGTGAATACCAGGGGGCGAACGGTTCACCCCTCCACTTT.

This clone was picked up many times. The chain combines TRBV7-2 with TRBJ2-1, with a tentative D call TRBD1 (5 bases). V dropped 3 bases and J dropped 5 bases, with 11 bases sitting between them. CDR3 size: 14 residues. Germline V gives CDR1 SGHTA, CDR2 FQGNSA. The CDR3 sequence is CASSFRPRDNEQFF. In DNA form, the CDR3 reads TGTGCCAGCAGCTTCCGGCCCAGGGACAATGAGCAGTTCTTC.

This clone was seen a few times. The chain recombines TRBV7-9 with TRBJ1-5, with a tentative D call TRBD1 (5 bases). Germline assignment: CDR1 SEHNR and CDR2 FQNEAQ (reference sequence). The V end lost 5 bases, the J end lost 1 base, and 12 bases lay between the germline ends. The CDR3 covers 15 residues. The CDR3 DNA follows: TGTGCCAGCAGCGAAGGGGTACAGAGCAATCAGCCCCAGCATTTT. This translates into CASSEGVQSNQPQHF. Based on the CDR3 plus reference TRBV7-9 and TRBJ1-5, the full variable domain is DTGVSQNPRHKITKRGQNVTFRCDPISEHNRLYWYRQTLGQGPEFLTYFQNEAQLEKSRLLSDRFSAERPKGSFSTLEIQRTEQGDSAMYLCASSEGVQSNQPQHFGDGTRLSIL.

The chain couples TRBV7-8 to TRBJ2-1; 8 nucleotides align to TRBD2. CDR3 length: 15 amino acids. Germline loops: CDR1 SGHVS, CDR2 FQNEAQ. Trimming took 5 bases from V and 3 from J; bases not matched to a gene: 6. The CDR3 DNA sequence: TGTGCCAGCAGCACATCTAGCGGGTACTACAATGAGCAGTTCTTC. It yields the protein CASSTSSGYYNEQFF.

DNA of the CDR3: TGTGCCTCGACCGGGACAGGGGGCACAGATACGCAGTATTTT. It specifies CASTGTGGTDTQYF. V usage is TRBV30 and J usage is TRBJ2-3; TRBD1 agrees at 10 bases. CDR1 and CDR2 (germline): GTSNPN, SVGIG (reference sequence). The CDR3 runs 14 residues. Germline trimming cut 7 bases from V and 1 base from J; bases unmatched to any gene: 5. Based on the CDR3 plus reference TRBV30 and TRBJ2-3, the full variable domain is SQTIHQWPATLVQPVGSPLSLECTVEGTSNPNLYWYRQAAGRGLQLLFYSVGIGQISSEVPQNLSASRPQDRQFILSSKKLLLSDSGFYLCASTGTGGTDTQYFGPGTRLTVL.

This clone was observed a few times. This rearrangement joins TRBV29-1 to TRBJ2-7; 7 bases align to TRBD2. V lost 4 bases and J lost 6; bases outside the gene matches: 9. The CDR3 contains 13 residues. The germline gives CDR1 SQVTM, CDR2 ANQGSEA. The CDR3 loop is CSVAGGGSGEQYF. The CDR3 DNA follows: TGCAGCGTTGCTGGGGGGGGTTCCGGCGAGCAGTACTTC.

The CDR3 sequence is CASSHVAGGLTDTQYF. The CDR3 DNA is TGTGCCAGCAGCCATGTAGCGGGAGGGCTCACAGATACGCAGTATTTT. The rearrangement uses TRBV4-2 and TRBJ2-3; 11 bases map to TRBD2. The CDR3 length is 16 residues. CDR1 and CDR2 (germline): LGHNA, YNFKEQ. Trimming at V came to 3 bases and at J to 2 bases, leaving 4 bases not matched to a gene.

This clone was recorded a few times. This sequence joins TRBV23-1 and TRBJ1-5; no clear D gene. TRBV23-1 counts as an open reading frame of uncertain function. The CDR3 consists of 14 residues. V was shortened by 4 bases and J by 2 bases, with 9 bases between the two germline ends. CDR3 nucleotides: TGCGCCAGCAGTCGGCGGAGTGGCAATCAGCCCCAGCATTTT. Protein product: CASSRRSGNQPQHF.

The V gene is TRBV20-1, the J gene TRBJ1-1, with D unclear. The germline gives CDR1 DFQATT, CDR2 SNEGSKA (reference sequence). V lost 5 bases and J lost 4, with 8 bases in between. This CDR3 contains 11 residues. This CDR3 is CSAGRVTEAFF. In nucleotides, the CDR3 is TGCAGTGCTGGAAGGGTCACTGAAGCTTTCTTT.

This clone turned up a few times. The chain recombines TRBV30 with TRBJ2-5; 9 bases fit TRBD1. CDR1 and CDR2 (germline): GTSNPN, SVGIG (reference sequence). CDR3 length equals 14 residues. V was pared by 3 bases and J by 7 bases, with 9 bases of the junction left unmatched. The DNA for the CDR3 is TGTGCCTGGAGCGCGGGACAGGGTTTCGGGACCCAGTACTTC. Its translation is CAWSAGQGFGTQYF.

This clone was detected only a few times. V usage is TRBV30 and J usage is TRBJ1-2; D is undetermined. Trimming took 1 base from V and 6 from J, leaving 18 bases between them. This CDR3 contains 15 residues. Germline CDR1 and CDR2: GTSNPN and SVGIG (reference sequence). The CDR3 reads CAWSAQRAAVDGYTF. For the CDR3, the DNA is TGTGCCTGGAGTGCCCAACGCGCGGCGGTGGATGGCTACACCTTC.